This note documents a single TCR beta chain sequence. Its target is unknown. Cells were stimulated with overlapping HIV-1 Gag 15-mer peptides. Sorted nonresponding memory CD4+ T cells were CD40L-negative, CD69-negative, CD45RO-high. Plasma HIV-1 RNA stayed below 50 copies/mL for at least 4 years. Donors had CD4+ T cell counts above 400 cells/uL and were CMV-seropositive. Anti-CD28/CD49d costimulation, CD40-blocking antibody and enfuvirtide were given to CD8-depleted PBMCs for 15 to 20 hours. The entry originates in a study of persistence of HIV-infected CD4 T cells. The immunoSEQ assay was version 4, run in survey mode. The assay was immunoSEQ multiplex PCR, and TCRdb's table has in-frame clones only and misses some. In the table there are over 60,000 clones, about 81% of which are singletons. This CDR3 has 15 residues. CDR1 is KGHDR, CDR2 SFDVKD, per germline. The V end lost 4 bases, the J end lost 6 bases, and 15 bases lay between the germline ends.

Study results and limitations: TCRbeta richness was lower in CMV- and Gag-responding cells than in anti-CD3/anti-CD28-responding cells.

The receptor was derived from an adult man with HIV who was CMV-seropositive. The source material was CD4+ T cells sorted from PBMCs after roughly 19-hour stimulation, sampled from a patient who received antiretroviral therapy. This chain joins TRBV24-1 and TRBJ2-1; D assignment may be TRBD1 or TRBD2 (5 bases each). CDR3 sequence reads: CATSDLVPGGNEQFF. Written as DNA, the CDR3 is TGTGCCACCAGTGACTTAGTACCTGGGGGCAATGAGCAGTTCTTC.